These 5 T cell receptor beta chains originate from one sample sequenced in a study of shared clonotypes between healthy human individuals. Sequencing used immunoSEQ multiplex PCR; TCRdb keeps in-frame clones, though not all of them. Among approximately 1.9 million clones listed, around 93% were seen once. Naive CD8 populations comprised CD45RO-negative cells positively selected for CCR7, excluding terminally differentiated effector memory CD45RA+ cells. Material for sequencing was naive CD8+ T cells from PBMCs. The receptors were gathered from a young man in good health. Some clones in this sample may be carry-over from other donors' samples.

The CDR3 region is CASSLRATNEKLFF. The DNA of the CDR3 is TGTGCCAGCAGCTTACGAGCAACTAATGAAAAACTGTTTTTT. The rearrangement links TRBV7-8 to TRBJ1-4; D ambiguous. The CDR3 runs to 14 residues. With 2 bases removed from V and 0 bases from J, the gap between germline ends came to 4 bases. From germline, CDR1 is SGHVS and CDR2 FQNEAQ.

V gene TRBV5-1 combines with J gene TRBJ2-7; 10 positions match TRBD2. CDR3 length: 16 residues. Trimming at V came to 0 bases and at J to 4 bases, leaving 7 bases not matched to a gene. From germline, CDR1 is SGHRS and CDR2 YFSETQ. The CDR3 loop is CASSLALQREGYEQYF. For the CDR3, the DNA is TGCGCCAGCAGCTTGGCCCTCCAGCGGGAGGGGTACGAGCAGTACTTC.

The chain employs TRBV11-2 and TRBJ2-7; D might be TRBD2 (6 bases). The CDR3 sequence is 14 residues long. The germline gives CDR1 SGHAT, CDR2 FQNNGV. Trimming shortened V by 1 base and J by 7 bases, and 14 bases separated the two germline ends. CDR3 in DNA: TGTGCCAGCAGCTTAGTAGGAGGGTTCGGGGAGCAGTACTTC. Its protein product is CASSLVGGFGEQYF. Full variable domain (missing parts from reference TRBV11-2 and TRBJ2-7): EAGVAQSPRYKIIEKRQSVAFWCNPISGHATLYWYQQILGQGPKLLIQFQNNGVVDDSQLPKDRFSAERLKGVDSTLKIQPAKLEDSAVYLCASSLVGGFGEQYFGPGTRLTVT.

The gene calls are TRBV10-2 and TRBJ2-7; no reliable D call. Trimming left V 5 bases short and J 6 bases short, with 17 bases between. In germline, CDR1 is WSHSY, CDR2 SAAADI. The CDR3 totals 14 residues. The CDR3 DNA is TGCGCCAGCAGTTCGACCGGACGAGACCGCGAGCAGTACTTC. Its translation is CASSSTGRDREQYF.

The chain has TRBV4-1 and TRBJ1-1; D is uncertain. The germline V gene has CDR1 MGHRA and CDR2 YSYEKL. V lost 3 bases and J 5 bases, leaving 19 bases between the germline ends. The length of the CDR3 is 16 residues. CDR3 bases: TGCGCCAGCAGCCATGCAATATTATCTCCACGGACTGAAGCTTTCTTT. Protein: CASSHAILSPRTEAFF.